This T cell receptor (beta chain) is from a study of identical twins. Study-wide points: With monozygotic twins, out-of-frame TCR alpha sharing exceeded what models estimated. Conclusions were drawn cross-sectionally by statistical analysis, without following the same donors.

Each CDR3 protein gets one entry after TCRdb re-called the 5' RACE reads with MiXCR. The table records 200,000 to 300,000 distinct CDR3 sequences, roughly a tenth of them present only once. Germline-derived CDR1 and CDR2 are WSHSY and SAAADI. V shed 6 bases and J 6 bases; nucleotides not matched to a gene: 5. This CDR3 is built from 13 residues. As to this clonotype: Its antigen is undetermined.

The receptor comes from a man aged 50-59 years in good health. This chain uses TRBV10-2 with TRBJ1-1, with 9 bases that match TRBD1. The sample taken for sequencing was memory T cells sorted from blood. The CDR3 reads CASRVQGAAEAFF. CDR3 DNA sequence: TGCGCCAGCAGGGTACAGGGGGCAGCTGAAGCTTTCTTT.